The sample holds one count of the clone carrying this T cell receptor beta chain. Its antigen remains unidentified. This sample is part of a study of lymphopenia after photon versus proton radiotherapy. CDR3 length: 15 residues. Trimming cost V 4 bases and J 4 bases, with 16 bases left between them. CDR1 is SGHKS and CDR2 is YYEKEE in the germline V gene (reference sequence). Points from the study as a whole: Photon-treated patients lost naive T cells and TCR diversity; proton-treated stayed stable. After lymphocyte nadir, photon-treated repertoires showed oligoclonal expansion, especially CD8+ Temra.

Assay: immunoSEQ multiplex PCR; the TCRdb copy retains only in-frame clones and omits some. This repertoire shows around 63,000 clones, about 90% found once; its top ten account for approximately 11%. Sample: peripheral blood, taken from a patient treated with proton-based radiotherapy. The chain carries TRBV5-5 and TRBJ2-3; no definite D call. The TCR was taken from an older man with esophageal cancer. The CDR3 is CASSHPMGSADTQYF. CDR3 in DNA: TGTGCCAGCAGCCATCCCATGGGCAGTGCAGATACGCAGTATTTT.